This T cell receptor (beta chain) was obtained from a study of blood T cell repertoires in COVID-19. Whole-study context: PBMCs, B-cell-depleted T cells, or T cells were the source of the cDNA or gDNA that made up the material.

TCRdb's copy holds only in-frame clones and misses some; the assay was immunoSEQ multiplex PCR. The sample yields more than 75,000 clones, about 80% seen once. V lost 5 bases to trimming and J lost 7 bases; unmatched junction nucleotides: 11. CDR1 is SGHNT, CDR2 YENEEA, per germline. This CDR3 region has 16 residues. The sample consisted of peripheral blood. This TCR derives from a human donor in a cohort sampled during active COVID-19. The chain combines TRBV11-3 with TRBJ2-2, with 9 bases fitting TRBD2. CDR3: CASSPLAGGRFGELFF. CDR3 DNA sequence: TGTGCCAGCAGCCCACTCGCGGGGGGGCGTTTCGGGGAGCTGTTTTTT.